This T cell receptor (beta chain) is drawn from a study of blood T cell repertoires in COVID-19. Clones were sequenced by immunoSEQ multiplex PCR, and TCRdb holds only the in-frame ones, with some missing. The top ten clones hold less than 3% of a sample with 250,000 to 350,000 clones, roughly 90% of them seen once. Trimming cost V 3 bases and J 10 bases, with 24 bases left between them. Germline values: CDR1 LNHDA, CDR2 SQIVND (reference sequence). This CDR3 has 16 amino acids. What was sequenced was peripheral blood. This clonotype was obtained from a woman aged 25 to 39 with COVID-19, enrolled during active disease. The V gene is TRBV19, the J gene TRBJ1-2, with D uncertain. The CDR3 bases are TGTGCCAGTAGTATCGGCGGCGGTCGAACTAACGGCGACTACACCTTC. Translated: CASSIGGGRTNGDYTF.